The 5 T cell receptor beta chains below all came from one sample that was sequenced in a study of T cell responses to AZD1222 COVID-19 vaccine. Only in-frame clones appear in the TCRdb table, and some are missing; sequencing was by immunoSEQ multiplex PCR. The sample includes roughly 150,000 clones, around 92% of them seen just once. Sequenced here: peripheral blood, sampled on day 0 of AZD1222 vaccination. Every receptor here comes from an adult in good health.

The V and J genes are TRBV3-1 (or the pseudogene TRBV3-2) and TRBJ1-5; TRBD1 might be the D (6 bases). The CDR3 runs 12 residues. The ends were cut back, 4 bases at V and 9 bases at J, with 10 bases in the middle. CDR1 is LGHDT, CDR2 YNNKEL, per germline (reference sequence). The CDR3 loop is CASSRGGRPQHF. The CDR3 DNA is TGTGCCAGCAGCCGAGGGGGGAGGCCCCAGCATTTT.

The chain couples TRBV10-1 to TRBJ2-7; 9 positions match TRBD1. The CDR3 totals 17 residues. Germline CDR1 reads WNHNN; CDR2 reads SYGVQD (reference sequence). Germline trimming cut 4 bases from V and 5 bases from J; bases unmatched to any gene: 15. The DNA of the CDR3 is TGCGCCAGCAGTGGCCCCGAAGTACAGGGGGCGCACGACGAGCAGTACTTC. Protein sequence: CASSGPEVQGAHDEQYF.

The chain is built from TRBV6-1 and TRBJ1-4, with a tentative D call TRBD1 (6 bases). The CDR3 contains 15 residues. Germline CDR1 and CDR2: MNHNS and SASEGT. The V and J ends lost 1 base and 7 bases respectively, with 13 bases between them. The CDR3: CASSEVGGRGEKLFF. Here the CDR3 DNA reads TGTGCCAGCAGTGAAGTAGGGGGACGGGGTGAAAAACTGTTTTTT.

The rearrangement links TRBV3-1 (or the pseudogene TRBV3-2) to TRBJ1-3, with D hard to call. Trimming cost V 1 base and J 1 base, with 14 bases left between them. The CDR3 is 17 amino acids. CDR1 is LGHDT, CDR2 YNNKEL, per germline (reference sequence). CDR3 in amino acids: CASSQGRTFQSGNTIYF. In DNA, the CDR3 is TGTGCCAGCAGCCAAGGGCGGACCTTTCAGTCTGGAAACACCATATATTTT.

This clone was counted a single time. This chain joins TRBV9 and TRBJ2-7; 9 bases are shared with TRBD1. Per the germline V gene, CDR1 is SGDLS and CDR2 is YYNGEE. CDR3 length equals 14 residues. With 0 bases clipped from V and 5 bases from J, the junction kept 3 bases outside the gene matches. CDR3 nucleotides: TGTGCCAGCAGCGTAGCTACAGGGGGCAACGAGCAGTACTTC. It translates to CASSVATGGNEQYF.